The subject of this entry is one T cell receptor beta chain. Its specificity is not known. TCRdb called the 5' RACE reads again in MiXCR, with one record for every CDR3 protein. The sample holds hundreds of thousands of distinct CDR3 sequences, roughly 21% seen once. The data stem from a study of T-cell memory formation after mild COVID-19. General study findings and limits: Contracting CD8+ clones were enriched in EMRA, CD4+ mainly in CM and EM. Specificity for SARS-CoV-2 was not confirmed among the second-wave clones peaking on day 37.

CDR1 and CDR2 (germline): ENHRY, SYGVKD. V was trimmed by 8 bases and J by 0 bases, leaving 13 bases between them. The CDR3 is made up of 14 amino acids. The sample comprised PBMCs or a T cell subset sorted from them (not recorded which). The chain combines TRBV10-3 with TRBJ1-1; D may be TRBD1 (6 bases). The sequence came from an adult woman who had mild COVID-19 (a few samples of this study predate the infection). Cell type and time point are not known. The CDR3 region has the DNA TGTGCCATCTCCTTAGGACAGATGAACACTGAAGCTTTCTTT. Protein sequence: CAISLGQMNTEAFF.